The sequence of this TCR beta chain was determined in a study of radiotherapy plus CTLA-4 blockade in lung cancer. At the level of the study: Across the patients, objective responses occurred in approximately 19%, and disease control in 31%. Study results and caveats: It was early blood T cell clone dynamics, with interferon-beta, that reportedly best predicted response. In blood, tumor-derived TCR clones expanded after radiotherapy plus ipilimumab.

The CDR3 is 16 residues long. Data came from immunoSEQ multiplex PCR; TCRdb stores just in-frame clones and leaves some out. The table has fewer than 140,000 clones, over 65% seen once. In chemo-refractory metastatic non-small-cell lung cancer, patients got ipilimumab CTLA-4 blockade together with focal radiation. A remark on this clone: Its target is not known.

This sample comprised peripheral blood, obtained from a patient treated with radiotherapy plus ipilimumab. This sequence joins TRBV12-2 and TRBJ2-7; whether TRBD2, the table's D call, matches the DNA was not checked. TRBV12-2 constitutes a pseudogene. The clonotype comes from a human donor with non-small cell lung cancer that progressed on radiotherapy plus ipilimumab. Some clones in this sample may be carry-over from other donors' samples. Here the CDR3 reads CASRLARAGGINEQYF. The CDR3 nucleotides read TGTGCAAGTCGCTTAGCGCGAGCGGGGGGCATCAACGAGCAGTACTTC.